Shown below are 9 T cell receptor beta chains from a single sample sequenced in a study of cytomegalovirus exposure and HLA in healthy donors (TCRdb year 2017). The library was generated by the immunoSEQ multiplex PCR assay. For the multiplex PCR, a mixture combining 60 forward primers for TCR Vbeta segments and 13 reverse primers for TCR Jbeta segments was used. TCRdb took over this immuneACCESS table, retaining in-frame rearrangements with V and J assigned. Such tables are incomplete; in checked studies, under half of the missing clones stem from an unresolved V gene, and the remainder is unexplained. A total of some 200,000 clones appear in this sample, roughly 84% of them only once. Approximately 1.4% of the sample is taken by the ten largest. Specimen: PBMCs. The receptors here all came from a girl aged 10-17 years in good health and CMV-seronegative.

The CDR3 loop is CASSQLAEYEQYF. For the CDR3, the DNA is TGCGCCAGCAGCCAACTAGCGGAATACGAGCAGTACTTC. The V and J genes are TRBV4-1 and TRBJ2-7; 7 positions agree with TRBD2. The CDR3 is 13 residues long. Trimming at V came to 2 bases and at J to 4 bases, leaving 2 bases not matched to a gene. The germline V gene encodes CDR1 MGHRA and CDR2 YSYEKL.

The chain couples TRBV19 to TRBJ2-5; 9 bases align to TRBD1. Germline V gene lookup returns CDR1 LNHDA and CDR2 SQIVND (reference sequence). J lost 4 bases, V lost 5 bases, and 14 bases had no gene match. CDR3 length: 17 residues. The CDR3 loop reads CASSSLPGQGVRETQYF. In DNA, the CDR3 is TGTGCCAGTAGTTCCTTACCGGGACAGGGTGTCCGAGAGACCCAGTACTTC.

This chain uses TRBV18 with TRBJ2-7; D possibly corresponds to TRBD1 (5 bases). Trimming shortened V by 3 bases and J by 7 bases, and 13 bases separated the two germline ends. The CDR3 runs 13 residues. Germline V lookup: CDR1 KGHSH, CDR2 LQKENI. As DNA, the CDR3 is TGTGCCAGCTCACCGTCCAGGGCGGAGGAGCAGTACTTC. It translates to CASSPSRAEEQYF. Drawing the rest from reference TRBV18 and TRBJ2-7, the complete variable domain is NAGVMQNPRHLVRRRGQEARLRCSPMKGHSHVYWYRQLPEEGLKFMVYLQKENIIDESGMPKERFSAEFPKEGPSILRIQQVVRGDSAAYFCASSPSRAEEQYFGPGTRLTVT.

This clone was seen once. The J gene is TRBJ2-1, the V gene TRBV5-1, with D unresolved. The CDR3 consists of 16 residues. Germline assignment: CDR1 SGHRS and CDR2 YFSETQ. V was cut by 0 bases and J by 2 bases, with 12 bases left in between. The CDR3 bases are TGCGCCAGCAGCTTGGAGCGCCCCCAGCCCTACAATGAGCAGTTCTTC. Protein: CASSLERPQPYNEQFF.

In this sample, this clone turned up a few times. This chain's CDR3 is CASSLGQGWGAFF. The DNA of the CDR3 is TGTGCCAGCAGCCTCGGACAGGGGTGGGGGGCTTTCTTT. The chain has TRBV5-4 and TRBJ1-1; 9 bases are shared with TRBD1. Trimming took 4 bases from V and 11 from J; bases not matched to a gene: 9. Germline V CDR1 and CDR2: SGHNT, YYREEE (reference sequence). CDR3 length: 13 amino acids.

This chain uses TRBV7-8 with TRBJ1-2, with a weak D call TRBD1 (6 bases). Germline V gives CDR1 SGHVS, CDR2 FQNEAQ. The CDR3 extends over 14 amino acids. V was shortened by 3 bases and J by 8 bases, with 16 bases between the two germline ends. In nucleotides, the CDR3 is TGTGCCAGCAGCTTTTGGCAGGGGATGGGGGGCTACACCTTC. Residues: CASSFWQGMGGYTF. Supplemented by reference TRBV7-8 and TRBJ1-2, the full variable domain reads GAGVSQSPRYKVAKRGQDVALRCDPISGHVSLFWYQQALGQGPEFLTYFQNEAQLDKSGLPSDRFFAERPEGSVSTLKIQRTQQEDSAVYLCASSFWQGMGGYTFGSGTRLTVV.

This chain connects TRBV7-2 to TRBJ1-1, with D unclear. Trimming removed 1 base at V and 9 bases at J, with 3 bases between. The CDR3 spans 10 residues. Germline V gene lookup returns CDR1 SGHTA and CDR2 FQGNSA. Here the CDR3 DNA reads TGTGCCAGCAGCTTAGGTAAAGCTTTCTTT. Translating it yields CASSLGKAFF.

This CDR3 is CASSLKGEQYF. The DNA for the CDR3 is TGTGCCAGCAGCTTAAAGGGGGAGCAGTACTTC. The gene calls are TRBV7-2 and TRBJ2-5; TRBD1 might be the D (6 bases). There are 11 residues in the CDR3. With 2 bases removed from V and 11 bases from J, the gap between germline ends came to 9 bases. Germline loops: CDR1 SGHTA, CDR2 FQGNSA.

This chain uses TRBV29-1 with TRBJ1-1; a possible D gene is TRBD1 (5 bases). CDR1 is SQVTM, CDR2 ANQGSEA, per germline. This CDR3 contains 12 residues. Deletions cut 4 bases from V and 1 base from J, with 7 bases between. Here the CDR3 DNA reads TGCAGCGTTGGGGACTCGAACACTGAAGCTTTCTTT. This gives the protein CSVGDSNTEAFF.